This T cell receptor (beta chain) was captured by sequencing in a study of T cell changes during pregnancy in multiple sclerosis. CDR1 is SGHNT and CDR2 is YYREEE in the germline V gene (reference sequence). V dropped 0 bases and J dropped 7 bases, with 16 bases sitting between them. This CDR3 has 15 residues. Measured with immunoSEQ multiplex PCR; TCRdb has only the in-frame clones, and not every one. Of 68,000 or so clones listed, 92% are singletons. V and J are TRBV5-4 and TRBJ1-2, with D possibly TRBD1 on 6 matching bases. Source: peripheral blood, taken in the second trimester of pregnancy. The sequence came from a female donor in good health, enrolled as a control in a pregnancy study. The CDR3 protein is CASSLEGGAGSGYTF. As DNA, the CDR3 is TGTGCCAGCAGCTTGGAGGGGGGGGCAGGGAGTGGCTACACCTTC.